This entry lists 24 T cell receptor beta chains sequenced from one sample in a study of T cell responses to AZD1222 COVID-19 vaccine. Using immunoSEQ multiplex PCR, the repertoire was profiled, and TCRdb retains in-frame clones only, with some absent. The sample consists of roughly 140,000 clones, roughly nine tenths of them appearing once. Source: peripheral blood, taken 28 days after the second AZD1222 dose. The receptors were sampled from an adult who received the AZD1222 COVID-19 vaccine.

The chain combines TRBV4-1 with TRBJ2-5; a weak D match, TRBD2 (6 bases). CDR3 length: 14 amino acids. CDR1 is MGHRA and CDR2 is YSYEKL in the germline V gene. V lost 5 bases, J lost 2 bases, and 12 bases lay in between. CDR3 protein: CASSGSAGQETQYF. The CDR3 nucleotides read TGCGCCAGCAGCGGATCGGCGGGACAAGAGACCCAGTACTTC.

The chain uses TRBV14 and TRBJ2-3, with TRBD2 as a possible D gene (6 bases). Germline loops: CDR1 SGHDN, CDR2 FVKESK. The ends were cut back, 0 bases at V and 10 bases at J, with 11 bases in the middle. The CDR3 runs 13 residues. CDR3 residues: CASSQDRGSAQYF. CDR3 sequence (DNA): TGTGCCAGCAGCCAAGATCGGGGGAGCGCGCAGTATTTT.

This chain links TRBV4-1 with TRBJ2-1, with TRBD2 matching over 15 bases. The junction had 4 bases not matched to a gene; V was cut back by 3 bases and J by 10 bases. Germline CDR1 MGHRA, CDR2 YSYEKL. The CDR3 has 15 amino acids. The CDR3 DNA sequence: TGCGCCAGCAGCCAGCCGGGACTAGCGGGAGGCGAGCAGTTCTTC. Its protein is CASSQPGLAGGEQFF.

This sequence joins TRBV15 and TRBJ1-2; TRBD1 is a possible D gene (5 bases). Germline CDR1 reads LNHNV; CDR2 reads YYDKDF (reference sequence). This CDR3 is built from 18 residues. The V end lost 0 bases, the J end lost 0 bases, and 17 bases lay between the germline ends. Here the CDR3 reads CATSRDQGGTVANYGYTF. Here the CDR3 DNA reads TGTGCCACCAGCAGAGATCAGGGAGGGACCGTCGCTAACTATGGCTACACCTTC.

The rearrangement uses TRBV5-8 and TRBJ2-1, with D tentatively TRBD2 (7 bases). The germline V gene encodes CDR1 SGHTS and CDR2 YDEGEE. The CDR3 sequence is 15 residues long. The germline V and J ends were trimmed by 6 bases and 2 bases, with 15 bases remaining between them. The CDR3: CASTRGGGTYNEQFF. For the CDR3, the DNA is TGTGCCAGCACGAGAGGGGGGGGAACCTACAATGAGCAGTTCTTC. The variable domain in full, completed from reference TRBV5-8 and TRBJ2-1, reads EAGVTQSPTHLIKTRGQQATLRCSPISGHTSVYWYQQALGLGLQFLLWYDEGEERNRGNFPPRFSGRQFPNYSSELNVNALELEDSALYLCASTRGGGTYNEQFFGPGTRLTVL.

The V gene is TRBV5-5, the J gene TRBJ2-1; the D is unclear. CDR1 and CDR2 (germline): SGHKS, YYEKEE (reference sequence). The V end was cut by 4 bases, the J end by 9 bases, with 11 bases between. The CDR3 runs to 12 residues. CDR3 amino acids: CASSLPPPEQFF. In DNA form, the CDR3 reads TGTGCCAGCAGCCTGCCCCCCCCTGAGCAGTTCTTC.

This chain joins TRBV28 and TRBJ1-5; the D is unclear. The CDR3 consists of 17 residues. The germline V gene has CDR1 MDHEN and CDR2 SYDVKM. V was trimmed by 7 bases and J by 0 bases, leaving 19 bases between them. CDR3 residues: CASNPPLATYSNQPQHF. DNA for the CDR3: TGTGCCAGCAATCCGCCGCTGGCAACCTATAGCAATCAGCCCCAGCATTTT.

In this sample, this clone turned up a few times. The rearrangement uses TRBV18 and TRBJ1-1; perhaps TRBD1 as D (6 bases). V lost 2 bases, J lost 9 bases, and 16 bases lay in between. Germline-derived CDR1 and CDR2 are KGHSH and LQKENI. The CDR3 has 14 residues. CDR3 coding DNA: TGTGCCAGCTCACCAGGGGGCCTAGGGTCCCAAGCTTTCTTT. Its translation: CASSPGGLGSQAFF.

The chain employs TRBV5-1 and TRBJ1-6, with TRBD1 identical over 7 bases. The germline CDR1 and CDR2 sequences are SGHRS and YFSETQ. There are 15 residues in the CDR3. J gave up 6 bases and V 3 bases, and 6 bases lay outside the gene matches. The CDR3 loop reads CASSWAGDSNSPLHF. As DNA, the CDR3 is TGCGCCAGCAGCTGGGCGGGGGACAGTAATTCACCCCTCCACTTT.

The chain uses TRBV29-1 and TRBJ1-2; TRBD1 is a possible D gene (5 bases). The CDR3 has 13 amino acids. Germline CDR1 SQVTM, CDR2 ANQGSEA. V was shortened by 6 bases and J by 2 bases, with 13 bases between the two germline ends. The DNA for the CDR3 is TGCAGCGTCGGCACGACAGCGAACTATGGCTACACCTTC. Amino acids: CSVGTTANYGYTF.

The V call is TRBV10-2, the J call TRBJ1-1, with D tentatively TRBD1 (6 bases). This CDR3 contains 12 residues. CDR1 is WSHSY, CDR2 SAAADI, per germline. Trimming took off 7 bases at V and 4 bases at J, with 10 bases between the two ends. The DNA of the CDR3 is TGCGCCAGCAAGGGGGTTGGCACTGAAGCTTTCTTT. This gives the protein CASKGVGTEAFF.

The J gene is TRBJ1-3, the V gene TRBV14; perhaps TRBD1 as D (6 bases). This CDR3 has 15 amino acids. Per germline, CDR1 SGHDN and CDR2 FVKESK. V lost 1 base and J 4 bases, leaving 11 bases between the germline ends. The DNA of the CDR3 is TGTGCCAGCAGCCAAGGGACAGATCAGGGAAACACCATATATTTT. Translated: CASSQGTDQGNTIYF.

Turning to this clone: The sample contains more than one DNA sequence encoding this CDR3. The genes are TRBV7-2 and TRBJ1-4; D gene ambiguous. The CDR3 is 13 amino acids. CDR1 SGHTA and CDR2 FQGNSA come from the germline V gene. V dropped 1 base and J dropped 5 bases, with 5 bases sitting between them. This chain's CDR3 is CASSLELNEKLFF. The DNA for the CDR3 is TGTGCCAGCAGCTTAGAGTTAAATGAAAAACTGTTTTTT.

The chain links TRBV19 to TRBJ1-1; 8 bases line up with TRBD1. The CDR3 is made up of 14 amino acids. Germline trimming cut 7 bases from V and 1 base from J; bases unmatched to any gene: 5. CDR1 and CDR2 from the germline V gene are LNHDA and SQIVND (reference sequence). CDR3 coding DNA: TGTGCCAGTACGACAGGGGCTCGGAACACTGAAGCTTTCTTT. As protein: CASTTGARNTEAFF. Full variable domain (rest looked up from reference TRBV19 and TRBJ1-1): DGGITQSPKYLFRKEGQNVTLSCEQNLNHDAMYWYRQDPGQGLRLIYYSQIVNDFQKGDIAEGYSVSREKKESFPLTVTSAQKNPTAFYLCASTTGARNTEAFFGQGTRLTVV.

The chain joins TRBV6-2 or TRBV6-3 to TRBJ1-5; D may be TRBD1 (5 bases). The length of the CDR3 is 19 residues. CDR1 and CDR2 from the germline V gene are MNHEY and SVGEGT. Trimming took 4 bases from V and 5 from J, leaving 27 bases between them. The CDR3, as DNA: TGTGCCAGCAGTTCTACCACTTTATCGCAGGGTAAGCGATATCAGCCCCAGCATTTT. It yields the protein CASSSTTLSQGKRYQPQHF.

V and J are TRBV30 and TRBJ1-5, with a weak D call TRBD1 (6 bases). Between the trimmed V and J ends, which lost 0 bases and 7 bases, there was a span of 13 bases. Germline V gene sequence: CDR1 GTSNPN, CDR2 SVGIG (reference sequence). The CDR3 totals 14 residues. As DNA, the CDR3 is TGTGCCTGGAGTGTAGGGGCAGGGGACCAGCCCCAGCATTTT. Translating it yields CAWSVGAGDQPQHF. Variable domain in full (rest from reference TRBV30 and TRBJ1-5): SQTIHQWPATLVQPVGSPLSLECTVEGTSNPNLYWYRQAAGRGLQLLFYSVGIGQISSEVPQNLSASRPQDRQFILSSKKLLLSDSGFYLCAWSVGAGDQPQHFGDGTRLSIL.

The chain carries TRBV9 and TRBJ2-5; tentative D call: TRBD2 (6 bases). The germline gives CDR1 SGDLS, CDR2 YYNGEE. This CDR3 is built from 13 residues. The V end lost 3 bases, the J end lost 8 bases, and 14 bases lay between the germline ends. The CDR3 DNA follows: TGTGCCAGCAGCGGGAGGGAGGCGCCTACCCAGTACTTC. Its protein is CASSGREAPTQYF.

This chain connects TRBV28 to TRBJ2-1; TRBD2 matches 8 bases. The CDR3 covers 16 residues. V dropped 8 bases and J dropped 4; count of bases not matched to a gene: 13. Germline V gives CDR1 MDHEN, CDR2 SYDVKM. CDR3 amino acids: CASSTPGGGLYNEQFF. DNA of the CDR3: TGTGCCAGCTCCACACCGGGGGGGGGATTGTACAATGAGCAGTTCTTC.

The chain employs TRBV5-1 and TRBJ2-3; D is possibly TRBD1 (5 bases). The germline V and J ends were trimmed by 4 bases and 3 bases, with 18 bases remaining between them. CDR1 and CDR2 (germline): SGHRS, YFSETQ. The CDR3 runs 16 residues. The CDR3 region is CASSRWAKRQTDTQYF. The CDR3 DNA reads TGCGCCAGCAGCAGGTGGGCCAAAAGACAGACAGATACGCAGTATTTT.

The chain combines TRBV6-5 with TRBJ1-2; D not certain. The V and J ends lost 6 bases and 8 bases respectively, with 19 bases between them. CDR3 length: 14 residues. Germline loops: CDR1 MNHEY, CDR2 SVGAGI. The CDR3 DNA reads as TGTGCCAGCAGCCTGACGGGGTCATCGCGGGGCTACACCTTC. This encodes CASSLTGSSRGYTF.

The chain combines TRBV30 with TRBJ1-1; D might be TRBD1 (5 bases). V shed 2 bases and J shed 0 bases, with 10 bases lying between them. The CDR3 loop spans 14 amino acids. Per germline, CDR1 GTSNPN and CDR2 SVGIG (reference sequence). In DNA, the CDR3 is TGTGCCTGGAGTCGGGGGTTTATGAACACTGAAGCTTTCTTT. This encodes CAWSRGFMNTEAFF.

The CDR3 spells CASSSSGQGYTEAFF. As DNA, the CDR3 is TGTGCCAGCAGCTCCTCGGGACAGGGGTACACTGAAGCTTTCTTT. This rearrangement joins TRBV7-6 to TRBJ1-1; 10 nucleotides agree with TRBD1. Germline-derived CDR1 and CDR2 are SGHVS and FNYEAQ. The V and J ends lost 4 bases and 3 bases, in that order; junction bases with no gene match: 5. This CDR3 is built from 15 residues.

The rearrangement joins TRBV9 to TRBJ2-1; D is unclear. CDR1 and CDR2 from the germline V gene are SGDLS and YYNGEE. V was cut by 0 bases and J by 5 bases, with 9 bases left in between. The CDR3 consists of 14 residues. The CDR3 region is CASSVAGPHNEQFF. The CDR3 region has the DNA TGTGCCAGCAGCGTAGCGGGTCCCCACAATGAGCAGTTCTTC.

The rearrangement joins TRBV10-3 to TRBJ1-2; 9 nucleotides line up with TRBD1. This CDR3 region has 15 residues. Trimming took 3 bases from V and 7 from J; bases not matched to a gene: 9. Germline V gene data show CDR1 as ENHRY and CDR2 as SYGVKD. The CDR3 nucleotides read TGTGCCATCAGTGAATACGAACAGGGGGCAAGTGGCTACACCTTC. As protein: CAISEYEQGASGYTF.